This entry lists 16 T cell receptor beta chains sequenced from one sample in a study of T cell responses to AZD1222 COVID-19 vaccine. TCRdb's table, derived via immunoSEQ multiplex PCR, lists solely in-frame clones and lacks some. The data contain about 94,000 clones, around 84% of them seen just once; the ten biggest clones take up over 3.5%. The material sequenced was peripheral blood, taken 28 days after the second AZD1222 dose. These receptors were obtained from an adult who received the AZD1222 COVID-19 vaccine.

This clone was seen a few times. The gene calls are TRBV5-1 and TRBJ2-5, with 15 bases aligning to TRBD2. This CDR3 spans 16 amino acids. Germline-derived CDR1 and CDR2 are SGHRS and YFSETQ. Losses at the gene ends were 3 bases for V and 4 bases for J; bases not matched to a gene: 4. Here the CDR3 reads CASSSPGLAGGETQYF. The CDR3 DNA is TGCGCCAGCAGCTCCCCGGGACTAGCGGGGGGAGAGACCCAGTACTTC. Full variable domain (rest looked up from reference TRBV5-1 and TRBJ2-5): KAGVTQTPRYLIKTRGQQVTLSCSPISGHRSVSWYQQTPGQGLQFLFEYFSETQRNKGNFPGRFSGRQFSNSRSEMNVSTLELGDSALYLCASSSPGLAGGETQYFGPGTRLLVL.

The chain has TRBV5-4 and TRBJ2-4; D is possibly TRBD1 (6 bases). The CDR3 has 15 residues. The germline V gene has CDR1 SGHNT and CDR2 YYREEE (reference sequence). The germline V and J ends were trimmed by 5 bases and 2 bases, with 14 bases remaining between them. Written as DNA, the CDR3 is TGTGCCAGCAGTGATGCAGGGGCGCCCAAAAACATTCAGTACTTC. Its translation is CASSDAGAPKNIQYF.

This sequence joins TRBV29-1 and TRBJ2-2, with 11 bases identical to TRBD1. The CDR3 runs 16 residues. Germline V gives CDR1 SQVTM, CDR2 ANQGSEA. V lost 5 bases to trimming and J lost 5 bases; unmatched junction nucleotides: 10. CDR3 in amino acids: CSVRRRGTGGTGELFF. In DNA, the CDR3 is TGCAGCGTTAGAAGAAGAGGGACAGGGGGTACCGGGGAGCTGTTTTTT.

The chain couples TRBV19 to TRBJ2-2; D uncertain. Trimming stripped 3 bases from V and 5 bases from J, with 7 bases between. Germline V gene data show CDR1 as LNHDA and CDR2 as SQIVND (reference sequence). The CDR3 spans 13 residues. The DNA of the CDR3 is TGTGCCAGTAGTATTCGCGGAACCGGGGAGCTGTTTTTT. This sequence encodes CASSIRGTGELFF.

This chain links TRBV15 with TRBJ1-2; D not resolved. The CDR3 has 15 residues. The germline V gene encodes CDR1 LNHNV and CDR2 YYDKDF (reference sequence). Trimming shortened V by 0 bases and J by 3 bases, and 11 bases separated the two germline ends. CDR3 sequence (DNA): TGTGCCACCAGCAGAGATGCGGGCTTAGACTATGGCTACACCTTC. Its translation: CATSRDAGLDYGYTF.

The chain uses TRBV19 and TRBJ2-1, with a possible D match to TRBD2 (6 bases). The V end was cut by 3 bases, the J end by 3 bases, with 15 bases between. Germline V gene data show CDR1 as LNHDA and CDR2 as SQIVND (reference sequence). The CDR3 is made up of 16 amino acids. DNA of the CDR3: TGTGCCAGTAGTATCGCGACGGGACTCCACTACAATGAGCAGTTCTTC. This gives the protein CASSIATGLHYNEQFF.

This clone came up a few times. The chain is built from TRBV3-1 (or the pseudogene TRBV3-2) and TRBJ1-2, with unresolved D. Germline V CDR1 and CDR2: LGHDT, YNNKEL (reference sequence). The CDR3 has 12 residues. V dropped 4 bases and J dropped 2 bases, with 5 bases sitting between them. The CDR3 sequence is CASSPTNYGYTF. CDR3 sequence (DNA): TGTGCCAGCAGCCCGACAAACTATGGCTACACCTTC.

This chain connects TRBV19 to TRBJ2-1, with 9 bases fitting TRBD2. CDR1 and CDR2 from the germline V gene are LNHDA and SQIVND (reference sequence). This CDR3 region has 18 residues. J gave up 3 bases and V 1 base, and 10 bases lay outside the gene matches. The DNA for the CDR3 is TGTGCCAGTAGTATAGTCGAAGCTAGCGGGGACCTCTACAATGAGCAGTTCTTC. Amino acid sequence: CASSIVEASGDLYNEQFF.

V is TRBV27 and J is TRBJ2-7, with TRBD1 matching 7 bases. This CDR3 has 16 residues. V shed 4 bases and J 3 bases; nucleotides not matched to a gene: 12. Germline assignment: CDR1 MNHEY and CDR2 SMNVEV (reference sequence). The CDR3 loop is CASSSVTGTVSYEQYF. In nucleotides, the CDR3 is TGTGCCAGCAGTTCCGTTACCGGGACAGTCAGCTACGAGCAGTACTTC.

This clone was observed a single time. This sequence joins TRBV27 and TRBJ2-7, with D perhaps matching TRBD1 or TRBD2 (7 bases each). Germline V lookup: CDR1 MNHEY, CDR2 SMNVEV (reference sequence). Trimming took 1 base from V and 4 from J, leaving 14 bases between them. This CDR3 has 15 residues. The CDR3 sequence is CASSLLGGTDYEQYF. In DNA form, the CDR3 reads TGTGCCAGCAGTTTATTGGGAGGGACAGATTACGAGCAGTACTTC.

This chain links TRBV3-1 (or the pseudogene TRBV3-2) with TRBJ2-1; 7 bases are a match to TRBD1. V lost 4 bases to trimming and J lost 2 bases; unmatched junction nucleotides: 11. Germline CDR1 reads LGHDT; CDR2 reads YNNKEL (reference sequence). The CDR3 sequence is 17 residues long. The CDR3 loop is CASSRGTTGIAYNEQFF. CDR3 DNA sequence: TGTGCCAGCAGCCGCGGAACGACAGGGATAGCCTACAATGAGCAGTTCTTC.

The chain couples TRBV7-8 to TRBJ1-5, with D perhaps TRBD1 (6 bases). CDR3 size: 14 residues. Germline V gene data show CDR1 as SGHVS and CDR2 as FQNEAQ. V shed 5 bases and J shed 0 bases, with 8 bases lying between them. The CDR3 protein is CASSQGNSNQPQHF. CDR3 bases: TGTGCCAGCAGCCAGGGGAATAGCAATCAGCCCCAGCATTTT.

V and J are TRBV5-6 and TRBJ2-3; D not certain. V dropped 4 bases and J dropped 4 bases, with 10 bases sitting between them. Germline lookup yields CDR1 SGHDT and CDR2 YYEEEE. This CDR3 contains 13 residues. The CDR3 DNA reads TGTGCCAGCAGCCCTTCCCGGGCAGATACGCAGTATTTT. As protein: CASSPSRADTQYF. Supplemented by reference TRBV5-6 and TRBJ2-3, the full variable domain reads DAGVTQSPTHLIKTRGQQVTLRCSPKSGHDTVSWYQQALGQGPQFIFQYYEEEERQRGNFPDRFSGHQFPNYSSELNVNALLLGDSALYLCASSPSRADTQYFGPGTRLTVL.

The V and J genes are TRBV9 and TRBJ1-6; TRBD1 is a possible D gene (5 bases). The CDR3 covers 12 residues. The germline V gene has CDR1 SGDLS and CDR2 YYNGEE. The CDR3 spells CASQGWNSPLHF. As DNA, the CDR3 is TGTGCTTCGCAGGGATGGAATTCACCCCTCCACTTT.

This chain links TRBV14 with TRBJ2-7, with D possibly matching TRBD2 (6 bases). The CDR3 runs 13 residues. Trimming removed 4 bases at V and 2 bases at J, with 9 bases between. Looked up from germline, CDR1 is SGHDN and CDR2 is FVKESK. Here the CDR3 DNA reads TGTGCCAGCAGCCCGGGACTTCCCTACGAGCAGTACTTC. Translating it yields CASSPGLPYEQYF.

This chain's CDR3 is CASSLTGVHEQYF. CDR3 DNA: TGTGCCAGCAGTTTGACAGGGGTGCACGAGCAGTACTTC. The chain links TRBV27 to TRBJ2-7, with 8 bases matching TRBD1. The CDR3 has 13 residues. Losses at the gene ends were 3 bases for V and 5 bases for J; bases not matched to a gene: 3. Germline V gene data show CDR1 as MNHEY and CDR2 as SMNVEV (reference sequence).